A selection of T cell receptor beta chains follows, all from one sample in a study of cytomegalovirus exposure and HLA in healthy donors. Repertoires were generated with immunoSEQ multiplex PCR, while TCRdb's copy carries only in-frame clones and drops some. The sample table includes 150,000 or so clones. The specimen sequenced was PBMCs. The receptor set was obtained from an older woman in good health and CMV-seronegative. Both conserved end residues are part of each CDR3. A D gene is named only where the DNA matches it firmly.

j_call: TRBJ1-2; v_call: TRBV5-1; d_call: NA; cdr3_aa: CASSSDGRAGGYTF; cdr3_nt: TGCGCCAGCAGCTCGGACGGACGGGCAGGGGGCTACACCTTC
j_call: TRBJ2-7; v_call: TRBV15; d_call: NA; cdr3_aa: CATSRDRGLPYEQYF; cdr3_nt: TGTGCCACCAGCAGAGATCGCGGACTACCCTACGAGCAGTACTTC
j_call: TRBJ2-1; v_call: TRBV7-9; d_call: TRBD2; cdr3_aa: CASSLGPSGTTNEQFF; cdr3_nt: TGTGCCAGCAGCTTAGGGCCTAGCGGGACCACCAATGAGCAGTTCTTC
j_call: TRBJ2-2; v_call: TRBV7-3; d_call: TRBD1; cdr3_aa: CASSRTGGYTGELFF; cdr3_nt: TGTGCCAGCAGCCGTACAGGGGGCTACACCGGGGAGCTGTTTTTT
j_call: TRBJ2-5; v_call: TRBV7-8; d_call: TRBD1; cdr3_aa: CASRQPWGTAQETQYF; cdr3_nt: TGTGCCAGCAGGCAACCATGGGGGACAGCCCAAGAGACCCAGTACTTC
j_call: TRBJ2-7; v_call: TRBV19; d_call: TRBD1; cdr3_aa: CASSVDRGIYEQYF; cdr3_nt: TGTGCCAGTAGTGTGGACAGGGGAATCTACGAGCAGTACTTC
j_call: TRBJ1-5; v_call: TRBV15; d_call: NA; cdr3_aa: CATAGGAGNNQPQHF; cdr3_nt: TGTGCCACCGCCGGAGGGGCGGGGAACAATCAGCCCCAGCATTTT
j_call: TRBJ2-1; v_call: TRBV11-3; d_call: NA; cdr3_aa: CASSLVSGNEQFF; cdr3_nt: TGTGCCAGCAGCTTAGTCTCCGGGAATGAGCAGTTCTTC
j_call: TRBJ1-2; v_call: TRBV5-6; d_call: TRBD1; cdr3_aa: CASSLGVGGRDGYTF; cdr3_nt: TGTGCCAGCAGCTTGGGAGTAGGGGGCAGGGATGGCTACACCTTC
j_call: TRBJ2-1; v_call: TRBV7-9; d_call: TRBD2; cdr3_aa: CASSLAGGKTYNEQFF; cdr3_nt: TGTGCCAGCAGCTTAGCGGGAGGGAAGACCTACAATGAGCAGTTCTTC
j_call: TRBJ2-1; v_call: TRBV10-1; d_call: NA; cdr3_aa: CASRAAEDHEQFF; cdr3_nt: TGCGCCAGCAGAGCGGCCGAGGACCATGAGCAGTTCTTC
j_call: TRBJ2-3; v_call: TRBV29-1; d_call: NA; cdr3_aa: CSVEGSTDTQYF; cdr3_nt: TGCAGCGTGGAGGGGAGCACAGATACGCAGTATTTT
j_call: TRBJ2-7; v_call: TRBV6-6; d_call: NA; cdr3_aa: CASSGTVYEQYF; cdr3_nt: TGTGCCAGCTCGGGAACTGTTTACGAGCAGTACTTC
j_call: TRBJ2-5; v_call: TRBV19; d_call: NA; cdr3_aa: CASSTYDGKETQYF; cdr3_nt: TGTGCCAGTAGTACCTACGACGGGAAAGAGACCCAGTACTTC
j_call: TRBJ2-3; v_call: TRBV5-1; d_call: TRBD1; cdr3_aa: CASSEGTGGDTQYF; cdr3_nt: TGCGCCAGCAGCGAAGGGACAGGGGGGGATACGCAGTATTTT
j_call: TRBJ2-3; v_call: TRBV2; d_call: NA; cdr3_aa: CASSLDSRTDTQYF; cdr3_nt: TGTGCCAGCAGTCTGGACAGCCGCACAGATACGCAGTATTTT
j_call: TRBJ2-7; v_call: TRBV9; d_call: TRBD2; cdr3_aa: CASSPTGTSGFYEQYF; cdr3_nt: TGTGCCAGCAGCCCAACCGGGACTAGCGGCTTCTACGAGCAGTACTTC
j_call: TRBJ1-6; v_call: TRBV2; d_call: TRBD1; cdr3_aa: CANSGQGDSPLHF; cdr3_nt: TGTGCCAACTCGGGACAGGGAGATTCACCCCTCCACTTT
j_call: TRBJ2-7; v_call: TRBV7-2; d_call: TRBD1; cdr3_aa: CASSLGQGLGEQYF; cdr3_nt: TGTGCCAGCAGCTTGGGACAGGGTTTGGGCGAGCAGTACTTC
j_call: TRBJ2-3; v_call: TRBV5-4; d_call: TRBD1; cdr3_aa: CASSPRQAGGTDTQYF; cdr3_nt: TGTGCCAGCAGCCCCCGACAGGCAGGGGGAACAGATACGCAGTATTTT
j_call: TRBJ1-1; v_call: TRBV19; d_call: TRBD1; cdr3_aa: CASSIVRTGGYTEAFF; cdr3_nt: TGTGCCAGTAGTATAGTCCGAACAGGGGGCTACACTGAAGCTTTCTTT
j_call: TRBJ2-7; v_call: TRBV5-1; d_call: NA; cdr3_aa: CASSLTSGATYEQYF; cdr3_nt: TGCGCCAGCAGCTTGACGTCGGGAGCTACCTACGAGCAGTACTTC
j_call: TRBJ1-4; v_call: TRBV5-1; d_call: NA; cdr3_aa: CASSLNGPTYGEKLFF; cdr3_nt: TGCGCCAGCAGCTTGAATGGTCCGACATATGGTGAAAAACTGTTTTTT
j_call: TRBJ2-7; v_call: TRBV19; d_call: NA; cdr3_aa: CASSIGQYYEQYF; cdr3_nt: TGTGCCAGTAGTATAGGGCAGTACTACGAGCAGTACTTC
j_call: TRBJ1-1; v_call: TRBV7-3; d_call: TRBD1; cdr3_aa: CASSDNRGEAFF; cdr3_nt: TGTGCCAGCAGCGACAACAGGGGAGAAGCTTTCTTT